The 32 T cell receptor beta chains below all came from one sample that was sequenced in a study of shared clonotypes between healthy human individuals. Positive CCR7 selection of CD45RO-negative cells yielded the naive CD8 cells, and terminally differentiated effector memory CD45RA+ cells were excluded. Profiling relied on immunoSEQ multiplex PCR, and the TCRdb table lists in-frame clones only, not all of them. The sample has 2 million to 2.5 million clones, just over 90% seen once. The sequenced sample was naive CD8+ T cells from PBMCs. These receptors were taken from a man aged 18 to 29 in good health. Some clones in this sample may be carry-over from other donors' samples.

The chain's CDR3 is CASSDTGFTNTEAFF. CDR3 coding DNA: TGTGCCAGCAGCGACACAGGGTTTACGAACACTGAAGCTTTCTTT. This chain connects TRBV9 to TRBJ1-1; tentative D call: TRBD1 (6 bases). The CDR3 totals 15 residues. Germline CDR1 is SGDLS and CDR2 is YYNGEE. Trimming stripped 3 bases from V and 1 base from J, with 13 bases between.

V usage is TRBV5-1 and J usage is TRBJ1-1; no firm D call. The CDR3 has 14 residues. Germline V CDR1 and CDR2: SGHRS, YFSETQ. V gave up 1 base and J gave up 4 bases, with 11 bases separating them. This chain's CDR3 is CASSLRPGSTEAFF. CDR3 nucleotide sequence: TGCGCCAGCAGCTTGCGTCCGGGGAGCACTGAAGCTTTCTTT.

The chain joins TRBV27 to TRBJ2-1; D ambiguous. CDR1 is MNHEY and CDR2 is SMNVEV in the germline V gene (reference sequence). The CDR3 totals 12 residues. With 7 bases removed from V and 4 bases from J, the gap between germline ends came to 8 bases. CDR3 region: CASTTQYNEQFF. The DNA for the CDR3 is TGTGCCAGCACGACCCAATACAATGAGCAGTTCTTC.

The chain is built from TRBV9 and TRBJ2-4; D unclear. Deletions cut 4 bases from V and 0 bases from J, with 8 bases between. Germline V gene data show CDR1 as SGDLS and CDR2 as YYNGEE. CDR3 length: 14 residues. This CDR3 is CASSPPLAKNIQYF. The CDR3 DNA is TGTGCCAGCAGCCCTCCCCTAGCCAAAAACATTCAGTACTTC.

This chain links TRBV4-3 with TRBJ2-1; 10 bases align to TRBD2. The CDR3 spans 17 residues. J gave up 5 bases and V 4 bases, and 11 bases lay outside the gene matches. Per the germline V gene, CDR1 is LGHNA and CDR2 is YSLEER. For the CDR3, the DNA is TGCGCCAGCAGCCCCTCTCCTAGCGGGAGTGGTAACAATGAGCAGTTCTTC. It codes for CASSPSPSGSGNNEQFF.

The V gene is TRBV11-2, the J gene TRBJ2-5, with 10 bases fitting TRBD1. The germline V gene has CDR1 SGHAT and CDR2 FQNNGV. After removal of 5 bases from V and 8 bases from J, the junction contained 11 bases not matched to a gene. CDR3 size: 15 residues. This CDR3 reads CASSPDGTGAATQYF. Here the CDR3 DNA reads TGTGCCAGCAGCCCCGATGGGACAGGGGCCGCAACCCAGTACTTC.

As DNA, the CDR3 is TGTGCCAGCAGCTTCGCCGCTCGAGTGAGCTCCTACAATGAGCAGTTCTTC. Encoded protein: CASSFAARVSSYNEQFF. The chain carries TRBV7-9 and TRBJ2-1, with D hard to call. This CDR3 is 17 amino acids long. In germline, CDR1 is SEHNR, CDR2 FQNEAQ (reference sequence). The V end lost 3 bases, the J end lost 0 bases, and 15 bases lay between the germline ends.

The V and J genes are TRBV6-5 and TRBJ2-1; TRBD1 might be the D (5 bases). CDR3 length equals 15 residues. The germline V gene encodes CDR1 MNHEY and CDR2 SVGAGI. V was shortened by 4 bases and J by 3 bases, with 13 bases between the two germline ends. The DNA of the CDR3 is TGTGCCAGCAGTTCATCCCCCGACAGCTACAATGAGCAGTTCTTC. Protein: CASSSSPDSYNEQFF.

On this clone: Other DNA sequences in this specimen translate into the identical CDR3. The chain recombines TRBV11-2 with TRBJ2-7, with 10 bases matching TRBD1. CDR1 SGHAT and CDR2 FQNNGV come from the germline V gene. This CDR3 region has 14 residues. Losses at the gene ends were 5 bases for V and 4 bases for J; bases not matched to a gene: 5. The CDR3 bases are TGTGCCAGCAGCCCCGGGACAGGGGCGTACGAGCAGTACTTC. Translation gives CASSPGTGAYEQYF.

The V and J genes are TRBV20-1 and TRBJ2-1; D unclear. The CDR3 is made up of 10 amino acids. Trimming stripped 3 bases from V and 5 bases from J, with 2 bases between. The germline CDR1 and CDR2 sequences are DFQATT and SNEGSKA (reference sequence). The chain's CDR3 is CSASHNEQFF. CDR3 coding DNA: TGCAGTGCTAGTCACAATGAGCAGTTCTTC.

To note about this clone: The sample holds other DNA sequences that translate to the same CDR3. V is TRBV28 and J is TRBJ1-1; maybe TRBD1 (5 bases). Germline V gene data show CDR1 as MDHEN and CDR2 as SYDVKM. V shed 2 bases and J shed 1 base, with 8 bases lying between them. The CDR3 contains 14 residues. The CDR3 loop reads CASSLTGKNTEAFF. CDR3 in DNA: TGTGCCAGCAGTTTAACAGGAAAGAACACTGAAGCTTTCTTT.

The genes are TRBV2 and TRBJ2-5; D perhaps matches TRBD2 (5 bases). The germline CDR1 and CDR2 sequences are SNHLY and FYNNEI. Trimming stripped 6 bases from V and 4 bases from J, with 9 bases between. The CDR3 covers 12 residues. CDR3 in DNA: TGTGCCAGCAGGATTGGAGGAGAGACCCAGTACTTC. The encoded protein is CASRIGGETQYF.

This clone has a single count. The chain combines TRBV4-1 with TRBJ2-7; TRBD2 agrees at 10 bases. Germline trimming cut 0 bases from V and 6 bases from J; bases unmatched to any gene: 17. Germline V CDR1 and CDR2: MGHRA, YSYEKL. The CDR3 length is 19 residues. CDR3 nucleotide sequence: TGCGCCAGCAGCCAAGATAGGTTCCTTTCCGGGACTAGCGAAGGCGAGCAGTACTTC. As protein: CASSQDRFLSGTSEGEQYF.

This chain connects TRBV5-4 to TRBJ2-3; no reliable D call. In germline, CDR1 is SGHNT, CDR2 YYREEE (reference sequence). The CDR3 totals 12 residues. Trimming left V 1 base short and J 6 bases short, with 6 bases between. The CDR3 loop is CASSLSSDTQYF. DNA of the CDR3: TGTGCCAGCAGCTTGAGTAGTGATACGCAGTATTTT.

This clone has just one count. The V and J genes are TRBV30 and TRBJ1-1, with D tentatively TRBD1 (5 bases). The CDR3 has 12 amino acids. The V gene lost 5 bases and the J gene lost 5 bases, with 12 bases spanning the gap. Germline assignment: CDR1 GTSNPN and CDR2 SVGIG (reference sequence). CDR3 loop: CAWQPGRTEAFF. The CDR3 region has the DNA TGTGCCTGGCAACCGGGGCGGACTGAAGCTTTCTTT.

The chain is built from TRBV7-7 and TRBJ2-2, with D uncertain. The V gene's germline CDR1 is SSHAT and CDR2 FNYEAQ (reference sequence). This CDR3 comprises 14 residues. The germline V and J ends were trimmed by 5 bases and 0 bases, with 7 bases remaining between them. The CDR3 sequence: CASSLNPNTGELFF. CDR3 nucleotides: TGTGCCAGCAGCCTGAATCCGAACACCGGGGAGCTGTTTTTT.

The chain employs TRBV7-9 and TRBJ2-5; D gene unclear. Trimming took 3 bases from V and 3 from J, leaving 11 bases between them. CDR3 length: 14 residues. The V gene's germline CDR1 is SEHNR and CDR2 FQNEAQ (reference sequence). CDR3 nucleotide sequence: TGTGCCAGCAGCTTGTCGAAACAGAAAGAGACCCAGTACTTC. It encodes CASSLSKQKETQYF.

The rearrangement uses TRBV6-5 and TRBJ2-7; 7 bases match TRBD2. Trimming cost V 0 bases and J 4 bases; bases outside gene matches: 6. Germline CDR1 MNHEY, CDR2 SVGAGI. This CDR3 spans 15 amino acids. DNA of the CDR3: TGTGCCAGCAGTTACTCCCCTAGCGGACTGTACGAGCAGTACTTC. This encodes CASSYSPSGLYEQYF.

The chain has TRBV11-2 and TRBJ2-2; 10 bases agree with TRBD1. V lost 5 bases, J lost 0 bases, and 12 bases stayed unmatched. In germline, CDR1 is SGHAT, CDR2 FQNNGV. CDR3 length equals 19 residues. Written as DNA, the CDR3 is TGTGCCAGCAGCCAGGACAGGGGGACCCGTTCCGCGAACACCGGGGAGCTGTTTTTT. Its protein is CASSQDRGTRSANTGELFF.

This sequence joins TRBV14 and TRBJ1-2; D may be TRBD1 (5 bases). From germline, CDR1 is SGHDN and CDR2 FVKESK. The CDR3 consists of 13 residues. V lost 3 bases and J 5 bases, leaving 10 bases between the germline ends. CDR3 coding DNA: TGTGCCAGCAGCCAGTACAGGTCTTATGGCTACACCTTC. This gives the protein CASSQYRSYGYTF.

V gene TRBV6-1 combines with J gene TRBJ2-7; a weak D match, TRBD1 (6 bases). The V and J ends lost 6 bases and 5 bases respectively, with 20 bases between them. The germline V gene encodes CDR1 MNHNS and CDR2 SASEGT. The CDR3 runs 15 residues. CDR3 amino acids: CASRRALRGPDEQYF. In DNA, the CDR3 is TGTGCCAGCAGGAGGGCCCTCAGGGGACCAGACGAGCAGTACTTC.

The sample holds one count of this clone. V and J are TRBV5-5 and TRBJ1-1, with 8 bases that match TRBD1. The CDR3 loop spans 14 amino acids. The trim removed 4 bases at V and 3 bases at J, leaving 5 bases unmatched. The germline gives CDR1 SGHKS, CDR2 YYEKEE (reference sequence). In DNA form, the CDR3 reads TGTGCCAGCAGCCCGGGACAGGACCACACTGAAGCTTTCTTT. Amino acids: CASSPGQDHTEAFF.

Only a few counts were recorded for this clone. This rearrangement joins TRBV30 to TRBJ1-1, with D unclear. This CDR3 is 13 amino acids long. Trimming cost V 2 bases and J 4 bases, with 11 bases left between them. The germline V gene encodes CDR1 GTSNPN and CDR2 SVGIG (reference sequence). For the CDR3, the DNA is TGTGCCTGGAGTCGGGAGGTGGCCACTGAAGCTTTCTTT. Translation gives CAWSREVATEAFF.

The CDR3 bases are TGTGCCAGCAGCCAGGATACACTAGCGCGTACCTTC. Its protein product is CASSQDTLARTF. The genes are TRBV4-2 and TRBJ1-2; D remains unclear. This CDR3 contains 12 residues. The V end was cut by 3 bases, the J end by 14 bases, with 16 bases between. Germline-derived CDR1 and CDR2 are LGHNA and YNFKEQ.

The chain employs TRBV11-2 and TRBJ2-2; 7 nucleotides agree with TRBD1. Germline V gives CDR1 SGHAT, CDR2 FQNNGV. Trimming at V came to 3 bases and at J to 1 base, leaving 2 bases not matched to a gene. CDR3 length: 15 residues. CDR3 DNA sequence: TGTGCCAGCAGCTTCGGACAGGTGAACACCGGGGAGCTGTTTTTT. This encodes CASSFGQVNTGELFF.

The chain is built from TRBV4-3 and TRBJ2-7, with 11 nucleotides matching TRBD1. CDR1 LGHNA and CDR2 YSLEER come from the germline V gene. CDR3 length equals 18 residues. J lost 3 bases, V lost 0 bases, and 10 bases had no gene match. Here the CDR3 DNA reads TGCGCCAGCAGCCAAGATTCGAGGAAGGACAGGGGGCACTACGAGCAGTACTTC. This encodes CASSQDSRKDRGHYEQYF.

This rearrangement joins TRBV27 to TRBJ2-4; 14 positions match TRBD2. Trimming cost V 7 bases and J 11 bases; bases outside gene matches: 10. This CDR3 has 15 residues. Germline CDR1 MNHEY, CDR2 SMNVEV (reference sequence). The CDR3 reads CASTATGTSGSVQYF. The CDR3 DNA follows: TGTGCCAGCACCGCCACCGGGACTAGCGGGAGTGTTCAGTACTTC.

This chain connects TRBV7-2 to TRBJ1-1; maybe TRBD1 (5 bases). V lost 1 base to trimming and J lost 3 bases, with 12 bases between them. The CDR3 has 15 residues. Germline V gene lookup returns CDR1 SGHTA and CDR2 FQGNSA. The CDR3 DNA is TGTGCCAGCAGCTTAGAATGGGGAGGGGACACTGAAGCTTTCTTT. This gives the protein CASSLEWGGDTEAFF.

This chain connects TRBV27 to TRBJ2-1; D perhaps matches TRBD1 (6 bases). With 5 bases removed from V and 5 bases from J, the gap between germline ends came to 19 bases. CDR1 and CDR2 from the germline V gene are MNHEY and SMNVEV (reference sequence). This CDR3 spans 16 amino acids. In nucleotides, the CDR3 is TGTGCCAGCAGTACCCATACAGGGCTGGGTGACAATGAGCAGTTCTTC. Protein: CASSTHTGLGDNEQFF.

V gene TRBV28 combines with J gene TRBJ1-1; D is possibly TRBD1 (5 bases). CDR3 length: 14 residues. Germline values: CDR1 MDHEN, CDR2 SYDVKM. With 8 bases removed from V and 0 bases from J, the gap between germline ends came to 13 bases. CDR3 sequence reads: CASVLDSMNTEAFF. In DNA form, the CDR3 reads TGTGCCAGCGTCCTTGACAGCATGAACACTGAAGCTTTCTTT.

The chain carries TRBV9 and TRBJ2-1, with D uncertain. CDR3 length: 20 residues. The V gene's germline CDR1 is SGDLS and CDR2 YYNGEE. The germline V and J ends were trimmed by 4 bases and 0 bases, with 26 bases remaining between them. The CDR3 protein is CASSHPVAIRDTSSYNEQFF. The CDR3 DNA reads TGTGCCAGCAGCCATCCAGTAGCTATTAGGGATACGAGCTCCTACAATGAGCAGTTCTTC.

About this clone itself: One junction end disagrees with the germline gene, perhaps due to a read error. J is TRBJ1-2 and V is TRBV2, with 8 bases that match TRBD1. Germline loops: CDR1 SNHLY, CDR2 FYNNEI. The CDR3 sequence is 16 residues long. The chain's CDR3 is CASSPSRGRSPYSYTF. The CDR3 DNA reads as TGTGCCAGCAGTCCCTCCAGGGGGCGGTCACCCTATAGCTACACCTTC. Together with reference TRBV2 and TRBJ1-2, the CDR3 gives the full variable domain: EPEVTQTPSHQVTQMGQEVILRCVPISNHLYFYWYRQILGQKVEFLVSFYNNEISEKSEIFDDQFSVERPDGSNFTLKIRSTKLEDSAMYFCASSPSRGRSPYSYTFGSGTRLTVV.